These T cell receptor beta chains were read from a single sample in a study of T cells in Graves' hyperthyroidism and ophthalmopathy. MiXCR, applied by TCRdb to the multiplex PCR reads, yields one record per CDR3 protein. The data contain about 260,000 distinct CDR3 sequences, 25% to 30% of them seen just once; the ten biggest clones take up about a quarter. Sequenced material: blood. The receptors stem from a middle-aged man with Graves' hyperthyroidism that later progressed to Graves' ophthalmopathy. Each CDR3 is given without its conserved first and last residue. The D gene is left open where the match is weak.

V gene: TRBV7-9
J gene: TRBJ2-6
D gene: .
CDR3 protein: ASSHVGGGANVLT

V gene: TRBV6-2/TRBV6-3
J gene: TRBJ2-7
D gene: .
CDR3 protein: ASTTPAGLGEQY

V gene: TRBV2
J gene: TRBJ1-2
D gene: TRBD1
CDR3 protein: ASREGLDRSYGYT

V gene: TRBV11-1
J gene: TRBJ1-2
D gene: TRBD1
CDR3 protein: ASRTLRDREGYGYT

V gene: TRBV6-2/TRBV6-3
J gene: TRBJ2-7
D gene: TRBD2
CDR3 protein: ASSYSAGGYEQY

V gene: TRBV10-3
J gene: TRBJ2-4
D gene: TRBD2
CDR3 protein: AIALAGARTKNIQY

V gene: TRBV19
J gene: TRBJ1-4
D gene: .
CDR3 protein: ASTEGRATNEKLF

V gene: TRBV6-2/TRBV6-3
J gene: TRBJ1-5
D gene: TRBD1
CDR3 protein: ASSYNRPTGTGNQPQH

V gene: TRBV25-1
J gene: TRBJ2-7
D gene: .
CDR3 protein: ASSGIRVYEQY

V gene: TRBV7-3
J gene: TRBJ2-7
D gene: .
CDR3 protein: ASSLGHPSYEQY

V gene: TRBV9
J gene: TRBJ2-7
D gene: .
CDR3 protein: ASSVGSSAYEQY

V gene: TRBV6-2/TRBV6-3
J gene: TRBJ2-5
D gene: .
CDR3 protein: ASRPLGGRGNQETQY

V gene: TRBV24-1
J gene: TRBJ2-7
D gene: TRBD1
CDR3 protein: ATSDGDRSSYEQY

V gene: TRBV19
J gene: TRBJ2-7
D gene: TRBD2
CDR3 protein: ASSSGLGYEQY

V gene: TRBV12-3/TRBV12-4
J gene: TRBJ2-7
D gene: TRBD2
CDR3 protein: ASSTIGTRVSYEQY

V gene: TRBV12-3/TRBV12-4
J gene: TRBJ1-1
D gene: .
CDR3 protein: ASRPMNTEAF

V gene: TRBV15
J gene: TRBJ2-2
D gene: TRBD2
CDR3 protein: ATSRDGPSGGPNTGELF

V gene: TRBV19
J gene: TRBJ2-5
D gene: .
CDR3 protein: ASSRMGETQY

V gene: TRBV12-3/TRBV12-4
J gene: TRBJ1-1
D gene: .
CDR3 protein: ASSYAGRRDTEAF

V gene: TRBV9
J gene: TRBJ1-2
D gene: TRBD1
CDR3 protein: ASSDYRGSYGYT

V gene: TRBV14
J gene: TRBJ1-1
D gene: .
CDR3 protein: ASSQARSTEAF

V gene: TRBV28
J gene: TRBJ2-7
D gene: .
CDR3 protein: ASSFATGKFAYEQY